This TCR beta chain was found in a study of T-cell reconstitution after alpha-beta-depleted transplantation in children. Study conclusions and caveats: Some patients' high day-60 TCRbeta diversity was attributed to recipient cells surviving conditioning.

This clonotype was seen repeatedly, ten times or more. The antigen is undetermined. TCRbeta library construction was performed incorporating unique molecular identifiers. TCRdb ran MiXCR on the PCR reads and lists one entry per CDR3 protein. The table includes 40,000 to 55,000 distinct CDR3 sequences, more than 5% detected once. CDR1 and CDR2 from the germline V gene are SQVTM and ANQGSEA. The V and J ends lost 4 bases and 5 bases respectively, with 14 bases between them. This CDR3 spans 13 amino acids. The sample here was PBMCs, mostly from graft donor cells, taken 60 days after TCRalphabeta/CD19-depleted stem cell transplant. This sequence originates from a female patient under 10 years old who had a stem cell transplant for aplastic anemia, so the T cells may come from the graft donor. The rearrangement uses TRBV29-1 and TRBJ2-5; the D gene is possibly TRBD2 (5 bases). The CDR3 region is CSVGRLLGETQYF. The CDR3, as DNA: TGCAGCGTTGGTAGACTATTGGGGGAGACCCAGTACTTC.